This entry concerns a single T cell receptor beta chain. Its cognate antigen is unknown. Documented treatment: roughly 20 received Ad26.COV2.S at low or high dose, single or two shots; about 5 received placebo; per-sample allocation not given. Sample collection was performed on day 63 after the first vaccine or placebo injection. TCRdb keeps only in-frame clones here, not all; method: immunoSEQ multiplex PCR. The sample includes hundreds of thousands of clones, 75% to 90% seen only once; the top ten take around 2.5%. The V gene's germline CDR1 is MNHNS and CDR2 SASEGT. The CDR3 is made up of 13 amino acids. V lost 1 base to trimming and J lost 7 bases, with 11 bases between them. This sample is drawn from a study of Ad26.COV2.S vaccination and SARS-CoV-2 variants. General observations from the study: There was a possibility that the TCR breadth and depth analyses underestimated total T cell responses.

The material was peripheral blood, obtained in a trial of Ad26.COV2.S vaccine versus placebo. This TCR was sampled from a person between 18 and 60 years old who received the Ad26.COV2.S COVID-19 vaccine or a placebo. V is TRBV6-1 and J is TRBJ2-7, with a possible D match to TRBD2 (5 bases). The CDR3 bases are TGTGCCAGCAGTGAAGACGGGGTGAGGGAGCAGTACTTC. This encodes CASSEDGVREQYF.